These 10 T cell receptor beta chains share one sample of origin, sequenced in a study of response to subunit inactivated influenza vaccine. Each CDR3 protein is one row after TCRdb ran MiXCR on the RT-PCR reads. The sample gives hundreds of thousands of distinct CDR3 sequences, over 9% of which show up once; about 11% is in the top ten. This same sample was also taken into another study, of T cells expressing NK-cell markers. As that report states: In generating TCR beta cDNA, 5'RACE template switching with UMIs was used.

The source material was PBMCs from blood, sampled on the day of vaccination. The source is a man aged 50-59 years who received an inactivated influenza vaccine.

There are a few counts of this clonotype. The J gene is TRBJ1-5, the V gene TRBV7-3; D remains ambiguous. The CDR3 extends over 16 amino acids. CDR1 is SGHTA, CDR2 FQGTGA, per germline. The V gene lost 4 bases and the J gene lost 0 bases, with 13 bases spanning the gap. CDR3 DNA sequence: TGTGCCAGCAGCTCCCAGAGGCCTTATAGCAATCAGCCCCAGCATTTT. Translation: CASSSQRPYSNQPQHF. Supplemented by reference TRBV7-3 and TRBJ1-5, the full variable domain reads GAGVSQTPSNKVTEKGKYVELRCDPISGHTALYWYRQSLGQGPEFLIYFQGTGAADDSGLPNDRFFAVRPEGSVSTLKIQRTERGDSAVYLCASSSQRPYSNQPQHFGDGTRLSIL.

The sample holds many counts of this clonotype. The rearrangement joins TRBV15 to TRBJ2-3; no definite D call. Germline CDR1 is LNHNV and CDR2 is YYDKDF (reference sequence). The V gene lost 0 bases and the J gene lost 2 bases, with 3 bases spanning the gap. The CDR3 runs 13 residues. The CDR3 region is CATSRDLTDTQYF. As DNA, the CDR3 is TGTGCCACCAGCAGAGACCTCACAGATACGCAGTATTTT.

The rearrangement uses TRBV14 and TRBJ2-2; D not certain. The length of the CDR3 is 17 residues. Germline V gene lookup returns CDR1 SGHDN and CDR2 FVKESK. V was clipped by 0 bases and J by 1 base, with 12 bases between them. The CDR3 DNA reads TGTGCCAGCAGCCAAGAATCCAACTTACTGAACACCGGGGAGCTGTTTTTT. Encoded protein: CASSQESNLLNTGELFF. The whole variable domain, filled in from reference TRBV14 and TRBJ2-2, reads EAGVTQFPSHSVIEKGQTVTLRCDPISGHDNLYWYRRVMGKEIKFLLHFVKESKQDESGMPNNRFLAERTGGTYSTLKVQPAELEDSGVYFCASSQESNLLNTGELFFGEGSRLTVL.

A few counts support this clonotype. The J gene is TRBJ2-7, the V gene TRBV20-1; 10 bases agree with TRBD2. The CDR3 covers 14 residues. V shed 4 bases and J 2 bases; nucleotides not matched to a gene: 5. In germline, CDR1 is DFQATT, CDR2 SNEGSKA (reference sequence). CDR3 in amino acids: CSATRTSGTYEQYF. The CDR3 DNA reads TGCAGTGCTACCCGGACTAGCGGTACCTACGAGCAGTACTTC.

The chain uses TRBV2 and TRBJ2-4; TRBD1 matches at 9 bases. The J segment lost 6 bases and the V segment lost 10 bases, leaving 13 bases of the junction unmatched. CDR3 size: 15 residues. The germline gives CDR1 SNHLY, CDR2 FYNNEI. The CDR3: CATTLDRGVGNIQYF. CDR3 coding DNA: TGTGCCACCACCCTGGACAGGGGAGTAGGAAACATTCAGTACTTC. The whole variable domain, remainder taken from reference TRBV2 and TRBJ2-4, is EPEVTQTPSHQVTQMGQEVILRCVPISNHLYFYWYRQILGQKVEFLVSFYNNEISEKSEIFDDQFSVERPDGSNFTLKIRSTKLEDSAMYFCATTLDRGVGNIQYFGAGTRLSVL.

The V gene is TRBV12-5, the J gene TRBJ2-7; 12 bases map to TRBD1. This CDR3 contains 17 residues. Trimming at V came to 6 bases and at J to 4 bases, leaving 13 bases not matched to a gene. Germline CDR1 is LGHNT and CDR2 is FRNRAP. In nucleotides, the CDR3 is TGTGCTAGTGGGTTCCCTAAACCGGGACAGGGGGCATACGAGCAGTACTTC. It codes for CASGFPKPGQGAYEQYF.

This chain uses TRBV6-2 or TRBV6-3 with TRBJ2-7; 9 nucleotides line up with TRBD1. The germline gives CDR1 MNHEY, CDR2 SVGEGT. V lost 6 bases and J lost 2; bases outside the gene matches: 8. There are 15 residues in the CDR3. CDR3 amino acids: CASRESGTGPYEQYF. CDR3 bases: TGTGCCAGCAGGGAGTCCGGGACAGGGCCCTACGAGCAGTACTTC.

V gene TRBV19 combines with J gene TRBJ2-1; 8 nucleotides line up with TRBD1. In germline, CDR1 is LNHDA, CDR2 SQIVND (reference sequence). This CDR3 is built from 16 residues. The J segment lost 4 bases and the V segment lost 5 bases, leaving 10 bases of the junction unmatched. The CDR3 bases are TGTGCCAGTAGTGGAGATGTCAGGGGGCCGTACAATGAGCAGTTCTTC. Translation gives CASSGDVRGPYNEQFF.

This clonotype turned up a few times. V gene TRBV29-1 combines with J gene TRBJ2-1; 13 positions agree with TRBD2. The CDR3 runs 15 residues. Germline assignment: CDR1 SQVTM and CDR2 ANQGSEA. V dropped 6 bases and J dropped 7; count of bases not matched to a gene: 9. This CDR3 reads CSVLRGLAGINEQFF. In DNA form, the CDR3 reads TGCAGCGTCCTTAGGGGACTAGCGGGAATTAATGAGCAGTTCTTC.

The rearrangement uses TRBV7-6 and TRBJ1-2; a weak D match, TRBD1 (5 bases). Trimming removed 5 bases from V and 7 bases from J, with 17 bases in between. CDR3 length equals 14 residues. Germline V gives CDR1 SGHVS, CDR2 FNYEAQ. The DNA of the CDR3 is TGTGCCAGCAGCCTAGGGGACCCAGGTCGTGGCTACACCTTC. Its translation is CASSLGDPGRGYTF.